This T cell receptor (beta chain) originates from a study of cytomegalovirus exposure and HLA in healthy donors. PCR was performed using 60 Vbeta and 13 Jbeta primers. Produced via immunoSEQ multiplex PCR; TCRdb's table is partial and in-frame only. The sample shows about 170,000 clones, around 74% of them seen only once. The CDR3 is made up of 15 amino acids. Germline V CDR1 and CDR2: MGHRA, YSYEKL. The ends lost 0 bases at V and 7 bases at J; junction bases unmatched: 6. The specimen sequenced was PBMCs. The rearrangement uses TRBV4-1 and TRBJ2-1; 7 bases are shared with TRBD2. This sequence originates from a female donor in good health and CMV-seronegative. This CDR3 is CASSQEPAGYNEQFF. DNA for the CDR3: TGCGCCAGCAGCCAAGAACCAGCGGGATATAATGAGCAGTTCTTC.